The 29 T cell receptor beta chains presented below share a single source sample, sequenced in a study of control samples from healthy donors and cancer patients. TCRdb's copy holds only in-frame clones and misses some; the assay was immunoSEQ multiplex PCR. The sample data list fewer than 200,000 clones. The sequencing input was blood. The receptors stem from a woman in her thirties in good health.

The V and J genes are TRBV28 and TRBJ2-1; 7 bases agree with TRBD1. Trimming at V came to 6 bases and at J to 3 bases, leaving 5 bases not matched to a gene. The CDR3 has 14 residues. Per germline, CDR1 MDHEN and CDR2 SYDVKM. The CDR3 bases are TGTGCCAGCAGCTCCGGGACAGTCTACAATGAGCAGTTCTTC. Translated, it gives CASSSGTVYNEQFF. The complete variable domain, with remaining parts taken from reference TRBV28 and TRBJ2-1, reads DVKVTQSSRYLVKRTGEKVFLECVQDMDHENMFWYRQDPGLGLRLIYFSYDVKMKEKGDIPEGYSVSREKKERFSLILESASTNQTSMYLCASSSGTVYNEQFFGPGTRLTVL.

The V call is TRBV9, the J call TRBJ2-3; no definite D call. Germline CDR1 is SGDLS and CDR2 is YYNGEE. The germline V and J ends were trimmed by 4 bases and 0 bases, with 15 bases remaining between them. The CDR3 is made up of 16 amino acids. The CDR3 loop is CASSLPNRASTDTQYF. CDR3 nucleotide sequence: TGTGCCAGCAGCCTTCCCAATCGGGCGAGCACAGATACGCAGTATTTT.

The chain recombines TRBV4-1 with TRBJ2-3; 8 nucleotides agree with TRBD2. The CDR3 consists of 16 residues. After removal of 1 base from V and 0 bases from J, the junction contained 3 bases not matched to a gene. Germline V lookup: CDR1 MGHRA, CDR2 YSYEKL. The CDR3 loop reads CASSQGRGASTDTQYF. The CDR3 region has the DNA TGCGCCAGCAGCCAAGGGCGGGGGGCTAGCACAGATACGCAGTATTTT.

This rearrangement joins TRBV24-1 to TRBJ1-2; the D gene is possibly TRBD1 (6 bases). The CDR3 runs to 14 residues. Germline V gene data show CDR1 as KGHDR and CDR2 as SFDVKD. V lost 3 bases, J lost 6 bases, and 13 bases lay in between. The CDR3 DNA is TGTGCCACCAGTGATAACCGCAGGGGTAATGGCTACACCTTC. This sequence encodes CATSDNRRGNGYTF.

The chain recombines TRBV7-2 with TRBJ1-6; a weak D match, TRBD1 (6 bases). V shed 3 bases and J shed 8 bases, with 11 bases lying between them. CDR1 and CDR2 (germline): SGHTA, FQGNSA. The length of the CDR3 is 14 residues. The CDR3 loop is CASSFRGRDSPLHF. CDR3 DNA sequence: TGTGCCAGCAGCTTCAGGGGTAGGGATTCACCCCTCCACTTT.

The V gene is TRBV7-9, the J gene TRBJ1-3; 7 nucleotides align to TRBD1. The germline V gene has CDR1 SEHNR and CDR2 FQNEAQ (reference sequence). The CDR3 is made up of 18 amino acids. V lost 1 base, J lost 0 bases, and 9 bases stayed unmatched. Here the CDR3 reads CASSLGRDSVNSGNTIYF. CDR3 nucleotide sequence: TGTGCCAGCAGCTTAGGGAGGGACAGCGTAAACTCTGGAAACACCATATATTTT.

The J gene is TRBJ1-2, the V gene TRBV7-9; the match to TRBD1 covers 8 bases. From germline, CDR1 is SEHNR and CDR2 FQNEAQ (reference sequence). This CDR3 has 14 amino acids. J gave up 5 bases and V 5 bases, and 7 bases lay outside the gene matches. CDR3 DNA sequence: TGTGCCAGCAGCACGACAGGGGAAGCGTATGGCTACACCTTC. The encoded protein is CASSTTGEAYGYTF.

The chain carries TRBV7-8 and TRBJ1-3, with 10 bases aligning to TRBD1. The CDR3 has 18 amino acids. Per the germline V gene, CDR1 is SGHVS and CDR2 is FQNEAQ. V was pared by 1 base and J by 1 base, with 7 bases of the junction left unmatched. The CDR3 here is CASSLVKGTGDSGNTIYF. The DNA of the CDR3 is TGTGCCAGCAGCTTAGTCAAAGGGACAGGGGATTCTGGAAACACCATATATTTT.

The chain is built from TRBV6-2 or TRBV6-3 and TRBJ1-4, with TRBD1 matching over 7 bases. CDR1 and CDR2 (germline): MNHEY, SVGEGT. CDR3 size: 14 residues. V lost 6 bases and J lost 6; bases outside the gene matches: 7. The CDR3 is CASSSDREDEKLFF. Written as DNA, the CDR3 is TGTGCCAGCAGCTCCGACAGGGAGGATGAAAAACTGTTTTTT.

The chain couples TRBV6-4 to TRBJ2-6, with D uncertain. The CDR3 runs 14 residues. Trimming pared 4 bases from V and 2 bases from J, leaving 6 bases between. Germline loops: CDR1 MRHNA, CDR2 SNTAGT. The CDR3 nucleotides read TGTGCCAGCAGTGCCAACACTGGGGCCAACGTCCTGACTTTC. Its translation is CASSANTGANVLTF.

The V and J genes are TRBV6-5 and TRBJ1-3; D is perhaps TRBD1 (6 bases). Looked up from germline, CDR1 is MNHEY and CDR2 is SVGAGI. The CDR3 is 14 amino acids. Trimming shortened V by 4 bases and J by 7 bases, and 14 bases separated the two germline ends. CDR3 DNA: TGTGCCAGCAGTTCCGACAGGCTTTGGAACACCATATATTTT. This gives the protein CASSSDRLWNTIYF.

This chain connects TRBV2 to TRBJ2-1; D unclear. The CDR3 spans 12 residues. The germline V gene encodes CDR1 SNHLY and CDR2 FYNNEI. V lost 2 bases to trimming and J lost 4 bases, with 3 bases between them. The CDR3 is CASSEQYNEQFF. The CDR3 DNA sequence: TGTGCCAGCAGTGAACAATACAATGAGCAGTTCTTC. The full variable domain, its missing parts supplied by reference TRBV2 and TRBJ2-1, is EPEVTQTPSHQVTQMGQEVILRCVPISNHLYFYWYRQILGQKVEFLVSFYNNEISEKSEIFDDQFSVERPDGSNFTLKIRSTKLEDSAMYFCASSEQYNEQFFGPGTRLTVL.

This chain links TRBV4-1 with TRBJ1-2; maybe TRBD1 (5 bases). CDR3 length: 14 amino acids. The germline V gene has CDR1 MGHRA and CDR2 YSYEKL. Trimming took off 2 bases at V and 8 bases at J, with 15 bases between the two ends. CDR3 residues: CASSQPGERGGYTF. In nucleotides, the CDR3 is TGCGCCAGCAGCCAACCGGGGGAGAGAGGCGGCTACACCTTC.

The chain has TRBV20-1 and TRBJ1-1; D gene unclear. Deletions cut 5 bases from V and 8 bases from J, with 12 bases between. CDR1 DFQATT and CDR2 SNEGSKA come from the germline V gene (reference sequence). The CDR3 runs to 11 residues. For the CDR3, the DNA is TGCAGTGCTCGACATCCTGGAGAAGCTTTCTTT. This gives the protein CSARHPGEAFF.

Here the CDR3 reads CASSFSPLSGEANYGYTF. CDR3 nucleotide sequence: TGTGCCAGCAGTTTTTCCCCCCTCTCAGGGGAAGCTAACTATGGCTACACCTTC. The chain is built from TRBV28 and TRBJ1-2; D might be TRBD1 (6 bases). V was pared by 3 bases and J by 0 bases, with 20 bases between. The CDR3 consists of 18 residues. Germline assignment: CDR1 MDHEN and CDR2 SYDVKM.

V is TRBV19 and J is TRBJ2-1, with D perhaps matching TRBD2 (7 bases). V lost 3 bases and J 0 bases, leaving 9 bases between the germline ends. Germline CDR1 and CDR2: LNHDA and SQIVND (reference sequence). The CDR3 sequence is 15 residues long. The CDR3 region has the DNA TGTGCCAGTAGTATGCGGGGGCTCTCCTACAATGAGCAGTTCTTC. This codes for CASSMRGLSYNEQFF. Supplemented by reference TRBV19 and TRBJ2-1, the full variable domain reads DGGITQSPKYLFRKEGQNVTLSCEQNLNHDAMYWYRQDPGQGLRLIYYSQIVNDFQKGDIAEGYSVSREKKESFPLTVTSAQKNPTAFYLCASSMRGLSYNEQFFGPGTRLTVL.

The chain joins TRBV3-1 (or the pseudogene TRBV3-2) to TRBJ1-6; no definite D call. Trimming took 2 bases from V and 0 from J, leaving 5 bases between them. This CDR3 has 15 amino acids. CDR1 is LGHDT and CDR2 is YNNKEL in the germline V gene (reference sequence). The CDR3 reads CASSQQSSYNSPLHF. The CDR3 DNA reads as TGTGCCAGCAGCCAACAGAGCTCCTATAATTCACCCCTCCACTTT.

The genes are TRBV5-1 and TRBJ1-5; D remains ambiguous. The V and J ends lost 2 bases and 0 bases respectively, with 9 bases between them. CDR1 and CDR2 from the germline V gene are SGHRS and YFSETQ. This CDR3 comprises 15 residues. This chain's CDR3 is CASSFDGISNQPQHF. The CDR3 DNA reads TGCGCCAGCAGCTTTGATGGAATTAGCAATCAGCCCCAGCATTTT.

The J gene is TRBJ1-5, the V gene TRBV27, with 7 bases that match TRBD1. V was pared by 0 bases and J by 6 bases, with 5 bases of the junction left unmatched. The CDR3 consists of 15 residues. Germline CDR1 MNHEY, CDR2 SMNVEV (reference sequence). The CDR3 DNA reads as TGTGCCAGCAGTTTATCGAGGTCAGGGGGTCAGCCCCAGCATTTT. This sequence encodes CASSLSRSGGQPQHF.

V usage is TRBV5-6 and J usage is TRBJ1-1; D remains unclear. CDR3 size: 14 residues. V lost 3 bases, J lost 1 base, and 10 bases lay in between. Germline CDR1 and CDR2: SGHDT and YYEEEE. The CDR3 region is CASSYDPGNTEAFF. In nucleotides, the CDR3 is TGTGCCAGCAGCTATGACCCGGGGAACACTGAAGCTTTCTTT.

CDR3 sequence reads: CASSELYTEAFF. In DNA, the CDR3 is TGTGCCAGCAGTGAACTATACACTGAAGCTTTCTTT. The gene calls are TRBV2 and TRBJ1-1; no clear D gene. Germline CDR1 reads SNHLY; CDR2 reads FYNNEI. The V end was cut by 2 bases, the J end by 3 bases, with 4 bases between. The CDR3 sequence is 12 residues long.

V gene TRBV10-3 combines with J gene TRBJ1-2; D is perhaps TRBD1 (5 bases). Germline loops: CDR1 ENHRY, CDR2 SYGVKD. V was clipped by 6 bases and J by 1 base, with 9 bases between them. The CDR3 extends over 13 amino acids. CDR3 in DNA: TGTGCCATCAGCGAGGGGATTAACTATGGCTACACCTTC. Protein: CAISEGINYGYTF.

The genes are TRBV24-1 and TRBJ1-5; 7 bases agree with TRBD1. Germline loops: CDR1 KGHDR, CDR2 SFDVKD. The CDR3 length is 16 residues. The V and J ends lost 5 bases and 0 bases, in that order; junction bases with no gene match: 6. The CDR3 is CATSGRTGASNQPQHF. In nucleotides, the CDR3 is TGTGCCACCAGTGGGAGGACAGGAGCTAGCAATCAGCCCCAGCATTTT.

V and J are TRBV6-5 and TRBJ1-5; 7 bases line up with TRBD1. Germline V gives CDR1 MNHEY, CDR2 SVGAGI. The junction had 4 bases not matched to a gene; V was cut back by 2 bases and J by 6 bases. This CDR3 is 14 amino acids long. The CDR3 DNA reads TGTGCCAGCAGTTACGCGACAGGGAGTCAGCCCCAGCATTTT. Amino acids: CASSYATGSQPQHF.

This sequence joins TRBV5-1 and TRBJ2-1; no reliable D call. Germline CDR1 is SGHRS and CDR2 is YFSETQ. The length of the CDR3 is 15 residues. V was pared by 4 bases and J by 0 bases, with 11 bases between. As DNA, the CDR3 is TGCGCCAGCAGCCCCGGGCGTAGCTCCTACAATGAGCAGTTCTTC. This encodes CASSPGRSSYNEQFF.

The chain combines TRBV7-8 with TRBJ1-6; maybe TRBD1 (6 bases). This CDR3 region has 15 residues. Germline V gene sequence: CDR1 SGHVS, CDR2 FQNEAQ. Trimming pared 0 bases from V and 7 bases from J, leaving 10 bases between. CDR3 nucleotide sequence: TGTGCCAGCAGCTTAGCCAGGGGCCCGAATTCACCCCTCCACTTT. Its translation: CASSLARGPNSPLHF.

The V call is TRBV7-2, the J call TRBJ2-4; possible D gene TRBD1, 5 bases. Between the trimmed V and J ends, which lost 1 base and 9 bases, there was a span of 16 bases. The germline gives CDR1 SGHTA, CDR2 FQGNSA. This CDR3 is built from 15 residues. The CDR3 loop reads CASSLDARVGTIQYF. CDR3 bases: TGTGCCAGCAGCTTAGATGCCAGGGTTGGAACCATTCAGTACTTC. Together with reference TRBV7-2 and TRBJ2-4, the CDR3 gives the full variable domain: GAGVSQSPSNKVTEKGKDVELRCDPISGHTALYWYRQSLGQGLEFLIYFQGNSAPDKSGLPSDRFSAERTGGSVSTLTIQRTQQEDSAVYLCASSLDARVGTIQYFGAGTRLSVL.

V is TRBV29-1 and J is TRBJ1-2; D is possibly TRBD1 (6 bases). CDR1 and CDR2 from the germline V gene are SQVTM and ANQGSEA. The CDR3 spans 12 residues. The germline V and J ends were trimmed by 2 bases and 8 bases, with 12 bases remaining between them. The CDR3 here is CSVERGVQGYTF. CDR3 DNA: TGCAGCGTTGAAAGGGGGGTGCAAGGCTACACCTTC.

The chain has TRBV7-2 and TRBJ1-3; 12 nucleotides line up with TRBD1. V shed 4 bases and J 4 bases; nucleotides not matched to a gene: 5. The CDR3 covers 16 residues. Germline assignment: CDR1 SGHTA and CDR2 FQGNSA. The CDR3 loop reads CASSWGTGGDGNTIYF. The CDR3 nucleotides read TGTGCCAGCAGCTGGGGGACAGGGGGCGACGGAAACACCATATATTTT.